Below, 2 T cell receptor beta chains from the same sample are listed, as sequenced in a study of T cells in women clearing cervical HPV infection (dated by TCRdb to the late 2010s). Libraries were constructed by the immunoSEQ multiplex PCR assay. TCRdb stores this immuneACCESS table with in-frame sequences only. Part of the clones is absent; in the studies checked, under half of the shortfall reflects unresolved V genes, and no reason is known for the rest. The sample's table lists a count of around 20,000 clones. The ten largest clones represent under 5.5% of the sample. Sequenced material: blood buffy coat. The receptors were sampled from a woman between 18 and 69 years old with a cervical HPV16 infection that either progressed to CIN3+ or cleared (not recorded which).

Remarks on this clone: The read terminates 3 residues before the CDR3 end, so the remaining end is supplied by the germline J gene. The chain uses TRBV20-1 and TRBJ1-6, with 7 bases matching TRBD1. This CDR3 has 15 residues. Trimming removed 0 bases from V and 6 bases from J; junction bases left unmatched: 5. Looked up from germline, CDR1 is DFQATT and CDR2 is SNEGSKA (reference sequence). The sequenced CDR3 bases are TGCAGTGCTAGAGAGGGTGGGACAGCTAATTCACCC. It yields the protein CSAREGGTANSP. The whole CDR3 sequence reads CSAREGGTANSPLHF.

Remarks on this clone: With the read ending 3 residues before the CDR3 end, the germline J gene is used to fill in that end. The chain combines TRBV19 with TRBJ1-4, with D maybe TRBD1 (5 bases). The CDR3 extends over 16 amino acids. Germline assignment: CDR1 LNHDA and CDR2 SQIVND (reference sequence). Trimming pared 1 base from V and 3 bases from J, leaving 12 bases between. The CDR3 DNA, read in part, is TGTGCCAGTAGTATAGTACCGACAGCACCTAATGAAAAA. Amino acids: CASSIVPTAPNEK. The full CDR3 is CASSIVPTAPNEKLFF.